The T cell receptor (beta chain) under discussion was sequenced for a study of T cell repertoires in cytomegalovirus infection. From the reads, TCRdb called clonotypes with MiXCR, one entry per CDR3 protein. The table lists hundreds of thousands of distinct CDR3 sequences, 31% of them singletons. Whole-study results and caveats: Based on cumulative public TCR beta family frequency, carriers of CMV plus the relevant HLA were identified.

This clonotype was seen only a few times. Antigen unknown. This material consisted of cultured CD8+ T cells from PBMCs, taken from culture after CMV antigen stimulation. The receptor comes from a human donor in good health (CMV status not recorded). Some clones in this sample may be carry-over from other donors' samples.

CDR3 nucleotide sequence: TGTGCCAGCAGGCGAGGGGGCGACGAGCAGTACTTC. It yields the protein CASRRGGDEQYF. V gene TRBV7-9 combines with J gene TRBJ2-7, with TRBD1 matching 7 bases. CDR3 length: 12 residues. Germline V gene lookup returns CDR1 SEHNR and CDR2 FQNEAQ (reference sequence). V lost 6 bases to trimming and J lost 5 bases; unmatched junction nucleotides: 4.